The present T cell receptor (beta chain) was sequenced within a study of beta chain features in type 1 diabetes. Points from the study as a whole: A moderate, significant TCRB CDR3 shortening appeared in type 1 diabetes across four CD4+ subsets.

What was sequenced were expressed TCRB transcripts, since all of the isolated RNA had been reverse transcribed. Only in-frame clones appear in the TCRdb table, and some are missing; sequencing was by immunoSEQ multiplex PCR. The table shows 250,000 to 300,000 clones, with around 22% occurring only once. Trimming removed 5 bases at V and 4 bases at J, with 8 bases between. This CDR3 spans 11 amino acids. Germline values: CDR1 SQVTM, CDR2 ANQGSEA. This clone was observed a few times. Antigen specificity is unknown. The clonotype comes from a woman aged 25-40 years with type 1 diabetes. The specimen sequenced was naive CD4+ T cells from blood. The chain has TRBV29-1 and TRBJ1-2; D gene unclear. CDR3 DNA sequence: TGCAGCGTTAGCTCGGGCTATGGCTACACCTTC. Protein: CSVSSGYGYTF. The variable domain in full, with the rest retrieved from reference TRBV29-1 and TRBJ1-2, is SAVISQKPSRDICQRGTSLTIQCQVDSQVTMMFWYRQQPGQSLTLIATANQGSEATYESGFVIDKFPISRPNLTFSTLTVSNMSPEDSSIYLCSVSSGYGYTFGSGTRLTVV.